The 30 T cell receptor beta chains below all came from one sample that was sequenced in a study of blood T cell repertoires in COVID-19. Sequenced by immunoSEQ multiplex PCR; TCRdb stores in-frame clones only, minus some. The repertoire has 250,000 to 350,000 clones, roughly four fifths of them found once; the top ten carry about a sixth. Sequenced input: peripheral blood. These receptors originate from an older person with COVID-19, enrolled during active disease.

This chain connects TRBV5-4 to TRBJ2-5; TRBD2 is a possible D gene (5 bases). Trimming removed 4 bases from V and 3 bases from J, with 10 bases in between. Germline CDR1 reads SGHNT; CDR2 reads YYREEE (reference sequence). This CDR3 contains 13 residues. The DNA of the CDR3 is TGTGCCAGCAGCCCTCTAGCAGAAGAGACCCAGTACTTC. Protein sequence: CASSPLAEETQYF.

The rearrangement uses TRBV7-9 and TRBJ1-2, with 9 bases that match TRBD1. Per germline, CDR1 SEHNR and CDR2 FQNEAQ (reference sequence). The CDR3 runs 14 residues. The V segment lost 5 bases and the J segment 6 bases; nucleotides outside the gene matches: 7. DNA for the CDR3: TGTGCCAGCAGCGCTCACAGGGGGCAGGATGGCTACACCTTC. Its protein is CASSAHRGQDGYTF.

This clone has just a few counts. V gene TRBV5-1 combines with J gene TRBJ2-5; D is ambiguous. There are 11 residues in the CDR3. Germline values: CDR1 SGHRS, CDR2 YFSETQ. Trimming left V 2 bases short and J 3 bases short, with 2 bases between. The CDR3 reads CASSFKETQYF. The CDR3 coding sequence is TGCGCCAGCAGCTTCAAAGAGACCCAGTACTTC.

The sample holds one count of this clone. The chain recombines TRBV6-2 or TRBV6-3 with TRBJ1-2; possible D gene TRBD1, 5 bases. The CDR3 has 14 residues. Trimming left V 2 bases short and J 8 bases short, with 15 bases between. Germline CDR1 is MNHEY and CDR2 is SVGEGT. Here the CDR3 reads CASSYGAQGGGYTF. DNA for the CDR3: TGTGCCAGCAGTTACGGGGCGCAGGGAGGAGGCTACACCTTC.

This chain connects TRBV6-5 to TRBJ2-7, with 8 nucleotides matching TRBD1. The length of the CDR3 is 15 residues. Germline trimming cut 6 bases from V and 6 bases from J; bases unmatched to any gene: 13. CDR1 and CDR2 from the germline V gene are MNHEY and SVGAGI. The CDR3 here is CASSRDRRNWGEQYF. CDR3 in DNA: TGTGCCAGCAGCCGGGACAGGCGTAACTGGGGCGAGCAGTACTTC.

The chain recombines TRBV7-2 with TRBJ1-1; no clear D gene. This CDR3 is built from 13 residues. V was shortened by 7 bases and J by 8 bases, with 17 bases between the two germline ends. From germline, CDR1 is SGHTA and CDR2 FQGNSA. The CDR3 protein is CASTSSGLAEAFF. The CDR3 bases are TGTGCCAGCACCTCGAGTGGTTTAGCGGAAGCTTTCTTT.

This CDR3 is CASSSFTGHNEQFF. CDR3 DNA: TGCGCCAGCAGTTCCTTCACAGGGCACAATGAGCAGTTCTTC. V gene TRBV23-1 combines with J gene TRBJ2-1, with TRBD1 as a possible D gene (6 bases). TRBV23-1 is sorted into the ORF group, with uncertain function. V dropped 5 bases and J dropped 5 bases, with 13 bases sitting between them. This CDR3 region has 14 residues.

The chain joins TRBV7-8 to TRBJ1-1; D ambiguous. V was cut by 4 bases and J by 1 base, with 10 bases left in between. There are 14 residues in the CDR3. Germline assignment: CDR1 SGHVS and CDR2 FQNEAQ. CDR3 nucleotide sequence: TGTGCCAGCAGCTCTCCTTCTTCGAACACTGAAGCTTTCTTT. It specifies CASSSPSSNTEAFF.

This clone appeared a few times. This chain joins TRBV3-1 (or the pseudogene TRBV3-2) and TRBJ1-5; 11 bases are shared with TRBD1. The CDR3 covers 14 residues. Trimming at V came to 6 bases and at J to 7 bases, leaving 5 bases not matched to a gene. Germline V lookup: CDR1 LGHDT, CDR2 YNNKEL (reference sequence). In nucleotides, the CDR3 is TGTGCCAGCAGTAGGACAGGGGGCTTGCAGCCCCAGCATTTT. As protein: CASSRTGGLQPQHF.

The rearrangement links TRBV27 to TRBJ2-3, with TRBD2 as a possible D gene (6 bases). In germline, CDR1 is MNHEY, CDR2 SMNVEV (reference sequence). V was trimmed by 6 bases and J by 0 bases, leaving 10 bases between them. CDR3 length equals 14 residues. CDR3 in amino acids: CASRRAGSTDTQYF. Written as DNA, the CDR3 is TGTGCCAGCAGGAGGGCGGGGAGCACAGATACGCAGTATTTT.

The chain is built from TRBV30 and TRBJ2-3; D not resolved. This CDR3 spans 12 amino acids. Per germline, CDR1 GTSNPN and CDR2 SVGIG (reference sequence). V was clipped by 2 bases and J by 1 base, with 4 bases between them. CDR3 coding DNA: TGTGCCTGGAGTCTCGGCACAGATACGCAGTATTTT. Amino acid sequence: CAWSLGTDTQYF.

The chain couples TRBV14 to TRBJ1-5; no reliable D call. V lost 5 bases and J 5 bases, leaving 10 bases between the germline ends. The CDR3 runs 13 residues. The germline V gene encodes CDR1 SGHDN and CDR2 FVKESK. As DNA, the CDR3 is TGTGCCAGCAGCAAATCCGCGGATCAGCCCCAGCATTTT. It specifies CASSKSADQPQHF.

The chain links TRBV6-5 to TRBJ2-2; D is possibly TRBD2 (5 bases). The CDR3 extends over 13 amino acids. V lost 4 bases, J lost 3 bases, and 6 bases lay in between. Germline CDR1 and CDR2: MNHEY and SVGAGI. The CDR3 loop is CASSWRDTGELFF. The CDR3 DNA follows: TGTGCCAGCAGTTGGCGGGACACCGGGGAGCTGTTTTTT.

A note on this clone: The sample carries other DNA sequences with the same CDR3. This sequence joins TRBV6-1 and TRBJ1-1, with TRBD1 matching 7 bases. Germline V CDR1 and CDR2: MNHNS, SASEGT. The length of the CDR3 is 13 residues. V lost 1 base to trimming and J lost 5 bases; unmatched junction nucleotides: 1. The CDR3: CASSEGRGTEAFF. For the CDR3, the DNA is TGTGCCAGCAGTGAAGGCAGGGGGACTGAAGCTTTCTTT.

The J gene is TRBJ2-2, the V gene TRBV27; TRBD2 agrees at 12 bases. From germline, CDR1 is MNHEY and CDR2 SMNVEV (reference sequence). The CDR3 consists of 17 residues. V trimming: 1 base; J trimming: 4 bases; junction bases outside the gene matches: 4. CDR3 protein: CASSLWLAGGPTGELFF. The CDR3, as DNA: TGTGCCAGCAGTTTATGGCTAGCGGGGGGGCCCACCGGGGAGCTGTTTTTT.

The V and J genes are TRBV19 and TRBJ2-4, with 8 positions matching TRBD2. This CDR3 contains 18 residues. Germline CDR1 and CDR2: LNHDA and SQIVND (reference sequence). The J segment lost 0 bases and the V segment lost 1 base, leaving 8 bases of the junction unmatched. The CDR3 DNA sequence: TGTGCCAGTAGTATAGTAGCGGGACATAAGATAGCCAAAAACATTCAGTACTTC. This codes for CASSIVAGHKIAKNIQYF.

The V and J genes are TRBV28 and TRBJ2-5; 9 nucleotides line up with TRBD1. This CDR3 has 15 residues. V dropped 6 bases and J dropped 5; count of bases not matched to a gene: 10. The germline V gene encodes CDR1 MDHEN and CDR2 SYDVKM. The CDR3 spells CASSPDRGWRETQYF. CDR3 DNA sequence: TGTGCCAGCAGCCCCGACAGGGGGTGGAGGGAGACCCAGTACTTC.

The J gene is TRBJ1-2, the V gene TRBV12-3 or TRBV12-4, with 9 nucleotides matching TRBD1. V lost 6 bases and J lost 5; bases outside the gene matches: 4. The CDR3 is 13 residues long. CDR3 nucleotide sequence: TGTGCCAGCAGGCGGGACAGGGTGTATGGCTACACCTTC. As protein: CASRRDRVYGYTF.

This rearrangement joins TRBV28 to TRBJ2-3, with TRBD1 as a possible D gene (6 bases). The CDR3 covers 13 residues. Germline CDR1 MDHEN, CDR2 SYDVKM. V was cut by 10 bases and J by 11 bases, with 22 bases left in between. The CDR3 loop is CATSDSVLTQQYF. The CDR3 DNA sequence: TGTGCCACCTCGGACAGCGTCCTTACCCAGCAGTATTTT. The full variable domain, completed using reference TRBV28 and TRBJ2-3, is DVKVTQSSRYLVKRTGEKVFLECVQDMDHENMFWYRQDPGLGLRLIYFSYDVKMKEKGDIPEGYSVSREKKERFSLILESASTNQTSMYLCATSDSVLTQQYFGPGTRLTVL.

The J gene is TRBJ1-2, the V gene TRBV7-9; a possible D gene is TRBD1 (5 bases). The germline V gene has CDR1 SEHNR and CDR2 FQNEAQ (reference sequence). The CDR3 sequence is 15 residues long. V was trimmed by 1 base and J by 2 bases, leaving 11 bases between them. The CDR3 coding sequence is TGTGCCAGCAGCTTAGATAAGACAGAGAACTATGGCTACACCTTC. Translating it yields CASSLDKTENYGYTF.

The genes are TRBV30 and TRBJ1-4; 9 bases line up with TRBD1. Germline assignment: CDR1 GTSNPN and CDR2 SVGIG (reference sequence). The CDR3 is 14 amino acids. The V and J ends lost 5 bases and 13 bases, in that order; junction bases with no gene match: 14. The CDR3 sequence: CAWGLGQGTSRLFF. CDR3 nucleotides: TGTGCCTGGGGTCTGGGACAGGGTACTTCTAGACTGTTTTTT.

This chain joins TRBV2 and TRBJ2-6; no definite D call. This CDR3 comprises 15 residues. The V end lost 5 bases, the J end lost 2 bases, and 10 bases lay between the germline ends. Germline CDR1 and CDR2: SNHLY and FYNNEI. The CDR3 coding sequence is TGTGCCAGCAGTCTCGACGGAGCTGGGGCCAACGTCCTGACTTTC. This codes for CASSLDGAGANVLTF.

This clone occurred a few times. This chain links TRBV18 with TRBJ1-1; D not resolved. Germline CDR1 is KGHSH and CDR2 is LQKENI. This CDR3 contains 15 residues. The V and J ends lost 3 bases and 0 bases respectively, with 11 bases between them. CDR3 DNA: TGTGCCAGCTCACCGATTGCAGGAATGAACACTGAAGCTTTCTTT. Translation gives CASSPIAGMNTEAFF.

The chain links TRBV9 to TRBJ2-7; 9 bases match TRBD1. Germline CDR1 SGDLS, CDR2 YYNGEE. V dropped 0 bases and J dropped 4; count of bases not matched to a gene: 5. CDR3 length: 15 residues. Here the CDR3 reads CASSVGDRGWYEQYF. The CDR3 bases are TGTGCCAGCAGCGTAGGAGACAGGGGGTGGTACGAGCAGTACTTC.

This chain joins TRBV5-6 and TRBJ2-5; 9 bases are a match to TRBD2. Germline assignment: CDR1 SGHDT and CDR2 YYEEEE. After removal of 1 base from V and 4 bases from J, the junction contained 2 bases not matched to a gene. The CDR3 totals 14 residues. The CDR3 sequence is CASSLSSGVETQYF. The DNA of the CDR3 is TGTGCCAGCAGCTTGTCTAGCGGGGTAGAGACCCAGTACTTC.

The chain has TRBV16 and TRBJ1-2; tentatively, D is TRBD1 (6 bases). The V end lost 3 bases, the J end lost 8 bases, and 13 bases lay between the germline ends. The CDR3 contains 13 residues. The germline V gene encodes CDR1 KGHSY and CDR2 FQNENV. CDR3 bases: TGTGCCAGCAGCCAGCTACAGGGAGCCGGCTACACCTTC. This translates into CASSQLQGAGYTF.

The chain has TRBV27 and TRBJ2-5; 10 bases agree with TRBD2. Germline V gene sequence: CDR1 MNHEY, CDR2 SMNVEV (reference sequence). V was pared by 7 bases and J by 5 bases, with 10 bases of the junction left unmatched. The CDR3 spans 15 residues. CDR3 loop: CASTISGGAGETQYF. The DNA of the CDR3 is TGTGCCAGCACAATCAGCGGGGGGGCGGGGGAGACCCAGTACTTC.

This rearrangement joins TRBV4-2 to TRBJ2-6; D is possibly TRBD1 (5 bases). Germline V CDR1 and CDR2: LGHNA, YNFKEQ. The V end was cut by 4 bases, the J end by 7 bases, with 11 bases between. The CDR3 is 14 amino acids. CDR3 residues: CASSPSQGANVLTF. In nucleotides, the CDR3 is TGTGCCAGCAGCCCCTCTCAGGGCGCCAACGTCCTGACTTTC.

This chain uses TRBV7-6 with TRBJ1-1, with D possibly being TRBD1 (6 bases). In germline, CDR1 is SGHVS, CDR2 FNYEAQ. V was cut by 5 bases and J by 6 bases, with 13 bases left in between. The CDR3 loop spans 13 amino acids. CDR3 bases: TGTGCCAGCAGCCCAGGGGTAGACGCTGAAGCTTTCTTT. Its translation is CASSPGVDAEAFF. Using reference TRBV7-6 and TRBJ1-1 for the parts outside the CDR3, the full variable domain is GAGVSQSPRYKVTKRGQDVALRCDPISGHVSLYWYRQALGQGPEFLTYFNYEAQQDKSGLPNDRFSAERPEGSISTLTIQRTEQRDSAMYRCASSPGVDAEAFFGQGTRLTVV.

The rearrangement links TRBV7-3 to TRBJ2-6; D not certain. The CDR3 has 14 amino acids. V lost 5 bases to trimming and J lost 0 bases, with 5 bases between them. Germline assignment: CDR1 SGHTA and CDR2 FQGTGA. This CDR3 reads CASSQNSGANVLTF. CDR3 DNA: TGTGCCAGCAGCCAAAACTCTGGGGCCAACGTCCTGACTTTC.